What follows are 27 T cell receptor beta chains derived from one specimen sequenced in a study of human T cells and chemical hapten exposure. Via MiXCR, TCRdb re-called the RACE reads, giving one row per CDR3 protein. The top ten clones hold roughly 7.9% of a sample with approximately 340,000 distinct CDR3 sequences, under 9% of them seen once. Time point indicated: patch test 1, 2 weeks after DPC sensitization. Treatment meaning: therapeutic diphenylcyclopropenone sensitization with weekly scalp DPC. The starting material was whole blood, obtained in connection with sensitization to the hapten diphenylcyclopropenone (DPC). These receptors all stem from a woman between 18 and 30 years old with alopecia areata. Some clones in this sample may be carry-over from other donors' samples.

This clonotype was recorded at least ten times. The chain employs TRBV6-2 or TRBV6-3 and TRBJ1-1; tentative D call: TRBD1 (5 bases). This CDR3 has 13 residues. Trimming removed 4 bases from V and 6 bases from J, with 12 bases in between. Germline V gene lookup returns CDR1 MNHEY and CDR2 SVGEGT. CDR3 nucleotides: TGTGCCAGCAGTTTCAAGGCCAGGGCTGAAGCTTTCTTT. Protein sequence: CASSFKARAEAFF.

This clonotype showed up many times. This sequence joins TRBV6-2 or TRBV6-3 and TRBJ1-2, with TRBD1 as a possible D gene (6 bases). The CDR3 length is 14 residues. The V gene lost 6 bases and the J gene lost 1 base, with 12 bases spanning the gap. Germline CDR1 reads MNHEY; CDR2 reads SVGEGT. The CDR3: CASRAGTLNYGYTF. The CDR3 nucleotides are TGTGCCAGCAGAGCCGGGACACTTAACTATGGCTACACCTTC.

V usage is TRBV27 and J usage is TRBJ2-7, with 10 bases identical to TRBD1. CDR1 and CDR2 (germline): MNHEY, SMNVEV (reference sequence). The CDR3 consists of 16 residues. J gave up 4 bases and V 5 bases, and 11 bases lay outside the gene matches. Here the CDR3 reads CASSLKTGTGVYEQYF. In DNA form, the CDR3 reads TGTGCCAGCAGTCTTAAAACCGGGACAGGGGTATACGAGCAGTACTTC.

The V call is TRBV20-1, the J call TRBJ2-4; 12 bases fit TRBD2. The CDR3 has 17 amino acids. Germline V gene data show CDR1 as DFQATT and CDR2 as SNEGSKA (reference sequence). Unmatched junction bases numbered 11, after V lost 5 bases and J lost 3 bases. CDR3 coding DNA: TGCAGTGCTCCTAGCGGGGGGGCGGGTAAAGGCAAAAACATTCAGTACTTC. The encoded protein is CSAPSGGAGKGKNIQYF.

This clonotype was picked up a small number of times. The junction departs from the called germline gene at one end, perhaps through a read error. The V call is TRBV4-2, the J call TRBJ2-7, with 11 bases aligning to TRBD1. The length of the CDR3 is 12 residues. The V gene's germline CDR1 is LGHNA and CDR2 YNFKEQ. Here the CDR3 reads CASSPARDRGNF. CDR3 coding DNA: TGTGCCAGCAGCCCAGCCCGGGACAGGGGGAACTTC.

This clonotype appeared a few times. The chain employs TRBV12-3 or TRBV12-4 and TRBJ2-4; maybe TRBD1 (6 bases). Trimming cost V 5 bases and J 8 bases, with 16 bases left between them. The CDR3 loop spans 14 amino acids. The CDR3 region is CASSPTTGEDIQYF. The CDR3, as DNA: TGTGCCAGCAGTCCCACGACAGGCGAGGACATTCAGTACTTC.

This clonotype was recorded at least ten times. V usage is TRBV20-1 and J usage is TRBJ2-5; 10 bases are shared with TRBD2. V shed 4 bases and J 2 bases; nucleotides not matched to a gene: 10. The CDR3 length is 16 residues. Looked up from germline, CDR1 is DFQATT and CDR2 is SNEGSKA (reference sequence). This chain's CDR3 is CSATGLAASLQETQYF. As DNA, the CDR3 is TGCAGTGCTACTGGACTAGCGGCGTCCCTGCAAGAGACCCAGTACTTC.

This clonotype has more than one count but fewer than ten. This chain uses TRBV28 with TRBJ1-5; unclear D gene. The CDR3 loop spans 12 amino acids. CDR1 is MDHEN, CDR2 SYDVKM, per germline. V lost 2 bases to trimming and J lost 9 bases, with 8 bases between them. This CDR3 reads CASSLGVMPQHF. CDR3 sequence (DNA): TGTGCCAGCAGTTTAGGTGTCATGCCCCAGCATTTT.

This clonotype has ten or more counts. This chain uses TRBV18 with TRBJ1-1; D unresolved. The CDR3 runs 13 residues. Per the germline V gene, CDR1 is KGHSH and CDR2 is LQKENI. Trimming cost V 4 bases and J 4 bases, with 10 bases left between them. In nucleotides, the CDR3 is TGTGCCAGCTCACAGGGCAAGGGCACTGAAGCTTTCTTT. Translated: CASSQGKGTEAFF. Looking up the rest from reference TRBV18 and TRBJ1-1 gives the full variable domain: NAGVMQNPRHLVRRRGQEARLRCSPMKGHSHVYWYRQLPEEGLKFMVYLQKENIIDESGMPKERFSAEFPKEGPSILRIQQVVRGDSAAYFCASSQGKGTEAFFGQGTRLTVV.

The rearrangement joins TRBV10-2 to TRBJ1-6, with TRBD1 matching 8 bases. This CDR3 region has 15 residues. Germline V lookup: CDR1 WSHSY, CDR2 SAAADI. The ends lost 1 base at V and 7 bases at J; junction bases unmatched: 3. The DNA of the CDR3 is TGCGCCAGCAGTGAGTTGGGACAGGAGAATTCACCCCTCCACTTT. Encoded protein: CASSELGQENSPLHF.

Many counts were recorded for this clonotype. This chain joins TRBV10-3 and TRBJ2-2, with D unclear. Germline-derived CDR1 and CDR2 are ENHRY and SYGVKD. This CDR3 has 15 residues. V gave up 2 bases and J gave up 7 bases, with 14 bases separating them. CDR3 bases: TGTGCCATCAGTGAGCCGACCCCTGGGGTCGGGGAGCTGTTTTTT. The encoded protein is CAISEPTPGVGELFF.

This clonotype was seen many times. This chain uses TRBV7-3 with TRBJ1-1; weak D call: TRBD1 (5 bases). Germline-derived CDR1 and CDR2 are SGHTA and FQGTGA. The CDR3 contains 17 residues. V dropped 2 bases and J dropped 0 bases, with 16 bases sitting between them. The CDR3 DNA sequence: TGTGCCAGCAGCTTACGGGCAGGGAGGGACGTGAACACTGAAGCTTTCTTT. Amino acid sequence: CASSLRAGRDVNTEAFF.

The chain employs TRBV7-2 and TRBJ2-3, with TRBD2 matching over 8 bases. Germline V gives CDR1 SGHTA, CDR2 FQGNSA. Trimming removed 5 bases from V and 0 bases from J; junction bases left unmatched: 19. The CDR3 sequence is 20 residues long. CDR3 residues: CASSIRRGGGTIPSTDTQYF. Written as DNA, the CDR3 is TGTGCCAGCAGCATCCGCCGGGGCGGGGGGACGATCCCTAGCACAGATACGCAGTATTTT. The full variable domain, its missing parts supplied by reference TRBV7-2 and TRBJ2-3, is GAGVSQSPSNKVTEKGKDVELRCDPISGHTALYWYRQSLGQGLEFLIYFQGNSAPDKSGLPSDRFSAERTGGSVSTLTIQRTQQEDSAVYLCASSIRRGGGTIPSTDTQYFGPGTRLTVL.

This clonotype appeared a single time. This chain connects TRBV3-1 to TRBJ2-3; no reliable D call. Trimming removed 4 bases from V and 5 bases from J, with 7 bases in between. CDR3 length equals 12 residues. The germline gives CDR1 LGHDT, CDR2 YNNKEL (reference sequence). The CDR3: CASSPHIDTQYF. In DNA, the CDR3 is TGTGCCAGCAGCCCACACATAGATACGCAGTATTTT.

The chain combines TRBV7-2 with TRBJ1-5; D gene unclear. Germline V gives CDR1 SGHTA, CDR2 FQGNSA. The CDR3 has 16 residues. The ends were cut back, 1 base at V and 2 bases at J, with 12 bases in the middle. The CDR3 DNA sequence: TGTGCCAGCAGCTTAGGCAAGTGGGCTGGCAATCAGCCCCAGCATTTT. Protein: CASSLGKWAGNQPQHF.

This clonotype showed up many times. The V call is TRBV29-1, the J call TRBJ2-1; D unresolved. The CDR3 sequence is 13 residues long. V dropped 5 bases and J dropped 5 bases, with 13 bases sitting between them. CDR1 is SQVTM and CDR2 is ANQGSEA in the germline V gene. The CDR3 is CSVPPRLNNEQFF. CDR3 in DNA: TGCAGCGTTCCCCCCCGTCTTAACAATGAGCAGTTCTTC.

V and J are TRBV18 and TRBJ1-4; 7 bases agree with TRBD1. The germline V gene has CDR1 KGHSH and CDR2 LQKENI. The CDR3 is made up of 13 amino acids. The ends lost 3 bases at V and 10 bases at J; junction bases unmatched: 5. CDR3 sequence: CASSPDREGKLFF. The CDR3 nucleotides read TGTGCCAGCTCACCTGACAGGGAAGGAAAACTGTTTTTT.

The V gene is TRBV5-1, the J gene TRBJ2-1; D possibly matches TRBD1 or TRBD2 (5 bases each). V lost 6 bases to trimming and J lost 10 bases, with 17 bases between them. The CDR3 runs to 13 residues. The V gene's germline CDR1 is SGHRS and CDR2 YFSETQ. CDR3 region: CASTLRLGTEQFF. CDR3 DNA: TGCGCCAGCACCCTGAGATTGGGGACGGAGCAGTTCTTC.

This clonotype appeared a few times. This sequence joins TRBV20-1 and TRBJ2-7; tentative D call: TRBD1 (6 bases). The CDR3 totals 13 residues. CDR1 DFQATT and CDR2 SNEGSKA come from the germline V gene (reference sequence). Trimming cost V 1 base and J 4 bases, with 11 bases left between them. The CDR3 protein is CSARVPGDYEQYF. The CDR3 DNA follows: TGCAGTGCTAGAGTTCCAGGGGATTACGAGCAGTACTTC.

This clonotype was observed many times. The V call is TRBV5-1, the J call TRBJ2-3; 15 bases line up with TRBD2. V shed 4 bases, J shed 6 bases, and the junction held 3 bases outside the gene matches. Germline-derived CDR1 and CDR2 are SGHRS and YFSETQ. This CDR3 contains 15 residues. DNA of the CDR3: TGCGCCAGCAGCGTGGGACTAGCGGGGGGCGATACGCAGTATTTT. Its translation is CASSVGLAGGDTQYF.

This chain joins TRBV5-1 and TRBJ2-3; TRBD1 or TRBD2 may be the D gene (5 bases each). CDR3 size: 15 residues. V was clipped by 7 bases and J by 0 bases, with 15 bases between them. Germline-derived CDR1 and CDR2 are SGHRS and YFSETQ. CDR3 DNA sequence: TGCGCCAGCCGTCGGGACGGAGGTAGCACAGATACGCAGTATTTT. Translated, it gives CASRRDGGSTDTQYF.

There are many counts of this clonotype. The chain is built from TRBV25-1 and TRBJ1-5; D is uncertain. The V end was cut by 4 bases, the J end by 6 bases, with 10 bases between. This CDR3 spans 13 amino acids. Germline V gives CDR1 MGHDK, CDR2 SYGVNS. The CDR3 loop reads CASSVGFGQPQHF. The CDR3 DNA is TGTGCCAGCAGTGTAGGTTTCGGTCAGCCCCAGCATTTT.

This clonotype was counted at least ten times. V usage is TRBV20-1 and J usage is TRBJ2-7; 7 positions match TRBD1. Looked up from germline, CDR1 is DFQATT and CDR2 is SNEGSKA (reference sequence). This CDR3 has 13 residues. The J segment lost 0 bases and the V segment lost 6 bases, leaving 5 bases of the junction unmatched. The CDR3 reads CSAIGQVSYEQYF. DNA for the CDR3: TGCAGTGCCATTGGACAGGTCTCCTACGAGCAGTACTTC.

The rearrangement uses TRBV10-3 and TRBJ1-3; 7 nucleotides line up with TRBD1. The germline V gene encodes CDR1 ENHRY and CDR2 SYGVKD. With V trimmed by 10 bases and J by 5 bases, 14 bases remained unmatched. The CDR3 is made up of 15 amino acids. The CDR3, as DNA: TGTGCCAGTTGCCGGGACAGAGTCTTGAGAAACACCATATATTTT. This encodes CASCRDRVLRNTIYF.

This clonotype was observed at least ten times. The chain carries TRBV29-1 and TRBJ2-5; D is possibly TRBD2 (6 bases). The CDR3 has 14 amino acids. V was shortened by 7 bases and J by 3 bases, with 18 bases between the two germline ends. The V gene's germline CDR1 is SQVTM and CDR2 ANQGSEA. CDR3 bases: TGCAGCGGCGCTTCCTTGCGCGGGGAAGAGACCCAGTACTTC. As protein: CSGASLRGEETQYF.

This clonotype occurred a few times. The J gene is TRBJ2-1, the V gene TRBV12-3 or TRBV12-4; 13 nucleotides align to TRBD2. The CDR3 contains 15 residues. The V gene end was trimmed by 6 bases and the J gene end by 4 bases; junction bases not matched to a gene: 3. The CDR3, as DNA: TGTGCCAGCAGGGGGACTAGCGGGGTTTACAATGAGCAGTTCTTC. Translation: CASRGTSGVYNEQFF.

This clonotype was recorded at least ten times. The CDR3 reads CASSFLPRTEAFF. The CDR3 DNA reads as TGTGCCAGCAGCTTCCTACCGAGGACTGAAGCTTTCTTT. The chain joins TRBV5-5 to TRBJ1-1, with D unresolved. The CDR3 is 13 residues long. CDR1 is SGHKS, CDR2 YYEKEE, per germline (reference sequence). Deletions cut 2 bases from V and 5 bases from J, with 10 bases between.